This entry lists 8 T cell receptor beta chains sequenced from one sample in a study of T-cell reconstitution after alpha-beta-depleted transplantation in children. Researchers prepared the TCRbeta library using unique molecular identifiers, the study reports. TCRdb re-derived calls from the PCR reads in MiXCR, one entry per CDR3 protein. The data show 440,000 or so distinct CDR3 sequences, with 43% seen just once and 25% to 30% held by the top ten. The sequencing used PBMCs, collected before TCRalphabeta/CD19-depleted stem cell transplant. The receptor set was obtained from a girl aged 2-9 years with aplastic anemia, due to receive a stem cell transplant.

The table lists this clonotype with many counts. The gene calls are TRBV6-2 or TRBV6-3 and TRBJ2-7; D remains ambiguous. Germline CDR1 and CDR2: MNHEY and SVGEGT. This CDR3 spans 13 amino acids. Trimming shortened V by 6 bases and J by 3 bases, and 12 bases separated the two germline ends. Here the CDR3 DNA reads TGTGCCAGCAGCCGGAGTAACAACTACGAGCAGTACTTC. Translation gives CASSRSNNYEQYF.

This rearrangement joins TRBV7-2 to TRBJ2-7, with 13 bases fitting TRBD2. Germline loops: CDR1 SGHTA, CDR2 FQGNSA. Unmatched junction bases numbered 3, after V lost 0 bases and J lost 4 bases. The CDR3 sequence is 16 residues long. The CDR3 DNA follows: TGTGCCAGCAGCTTAGCCCGGACTAGCGGGAGATACGAGCAGTACTTC. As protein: CASSLARTSGRYEQYF.

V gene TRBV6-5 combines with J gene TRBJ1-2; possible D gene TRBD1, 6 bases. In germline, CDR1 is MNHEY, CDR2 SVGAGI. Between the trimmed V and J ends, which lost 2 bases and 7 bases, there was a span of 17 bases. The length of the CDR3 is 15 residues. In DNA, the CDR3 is TGTGCCAGCAGTTACCACTCGTCACAGGGTGGTGGCTACACCTTC. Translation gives CASSYHSSQGGGYTF.

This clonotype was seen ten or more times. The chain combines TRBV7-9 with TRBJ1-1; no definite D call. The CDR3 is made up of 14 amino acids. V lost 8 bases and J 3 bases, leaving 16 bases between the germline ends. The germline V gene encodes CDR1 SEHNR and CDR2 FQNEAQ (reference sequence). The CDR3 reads CASCSGYEDTEAFF. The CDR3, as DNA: TGTGCCAGCTGCTCAGGTTATGAGGACACTGAAGCTTTCTTT.

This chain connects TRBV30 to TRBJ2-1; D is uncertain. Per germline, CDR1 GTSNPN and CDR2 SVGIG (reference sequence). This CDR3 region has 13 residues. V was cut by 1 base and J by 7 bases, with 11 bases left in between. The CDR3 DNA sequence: TGTGCCTGGAGTGGGATAGGGTCGAATGAGCAGTTCTTC. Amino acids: CAWSGIGSNEQFF.

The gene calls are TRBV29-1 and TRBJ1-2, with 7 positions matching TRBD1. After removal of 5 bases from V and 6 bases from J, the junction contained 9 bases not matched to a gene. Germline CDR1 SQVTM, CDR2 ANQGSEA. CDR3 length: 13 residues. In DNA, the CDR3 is TGCAGCGTTCGCCCGACAGGGAGGGATGGCTACACCTTC. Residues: CSVRPTGRDGYTF.

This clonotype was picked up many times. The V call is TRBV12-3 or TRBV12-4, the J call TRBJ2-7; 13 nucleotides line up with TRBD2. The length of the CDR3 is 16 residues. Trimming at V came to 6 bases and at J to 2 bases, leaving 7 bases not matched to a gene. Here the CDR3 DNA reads TGTGCCAGCAGCTCCTCTGGACTAGCGGGAGCCTACGAGCAGTACTTC. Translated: CASSSSGLAGAYEQYF.

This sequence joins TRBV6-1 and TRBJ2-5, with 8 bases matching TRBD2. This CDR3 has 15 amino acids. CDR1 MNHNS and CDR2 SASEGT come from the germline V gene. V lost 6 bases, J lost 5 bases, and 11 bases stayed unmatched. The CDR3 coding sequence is TGTGCCAGCAGACCCCTAGAGCGGGGGAGTGAGACCCAGTACTTC. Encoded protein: CASRPLERGSETQYF.